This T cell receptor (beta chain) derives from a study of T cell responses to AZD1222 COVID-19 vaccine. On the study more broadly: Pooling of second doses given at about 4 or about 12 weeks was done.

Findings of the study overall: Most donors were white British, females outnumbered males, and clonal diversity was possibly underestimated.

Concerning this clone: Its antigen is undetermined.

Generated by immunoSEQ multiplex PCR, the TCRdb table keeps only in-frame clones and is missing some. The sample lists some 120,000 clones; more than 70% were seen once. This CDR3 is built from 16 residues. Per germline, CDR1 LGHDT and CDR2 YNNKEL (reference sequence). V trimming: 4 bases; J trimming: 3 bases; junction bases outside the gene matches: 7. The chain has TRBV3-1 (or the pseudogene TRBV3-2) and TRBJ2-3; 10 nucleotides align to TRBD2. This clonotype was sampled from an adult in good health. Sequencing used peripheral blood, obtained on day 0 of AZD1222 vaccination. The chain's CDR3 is CASSREASGGTDTQYF. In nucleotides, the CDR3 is TGTGCCAGCAGCCGGGAGGCTAGCGGGGGAACAGATACGCAGTATTTT.